This T cell receptor beta chain derives from a study of control samples from healthy donors and cancer patients. V dropped 5 bases and J dropped 0 bases, with 11 bases sitting between them. The CDR3 contains 15 residues. CDR1 and CDR2 from the germline V gene are MDHEN and SYDVKM. Profiling relied on immunoSEQ multiplex PCR, and the TCRdb table lists in-frame clones only, not all of them. The sample contains roughly 54,000 clones, around 96% of which appear only once. The receptor comes from a woman aged 25 to 39 in good health. The sequenced sample consisted of blood. This chain uses TRBV28 with TRBJ1-5, with a weak D call TRBD1 (6 bases). CDR3 coding DNA: TGTGCCAGCAGTGAGGGGGGGTCTAGCAATCAGCCCCAGCATTTT. This encodes CASSEGGSSNQPQHF. Together with reference TRBV28 and TRBJ1-5, the CDR3 gives the full variable domain: DVKVTQSSRYLVKRTGEKVFLECVQDMDHENMFWYRQDPGLGLRLIYFSYDVKMKEKGDIPEGYSVSREKKERFSLILESASTNQTSMYLCASSEGGSSNQPQHFGDGTRLSIL.